This is a list of T cell receptor beta chains from one sample in a study of T cell responses to AZD1222 COVID-19 vaccine. Clones were sequenced by immunoSEQ multiplex PCR, and TCRdb holds only the in-frame ones, with some missing. The sample includes roughly 140,000 clones, about 87% of them seen just once. This specimen consisted of peripheral blood, obtained on day 0 of AZD1222 vaccination. The origin of the receptors is an adult in good health. Both conserved end residues are part of each CDR3. A D gene is named only where the DNA matches it firmly. Where a row states a size, it is once, few, many or the class of an expanded clone; other rows omit it.

v_call,d_call,j_call,clone_size,cdr3_aa,cdr3_nt
TRBV18,TRBD1,TRBJ1-3,-,CASSLEQGAGNTIYF,TGTGCCAGCTCCCTTGAACAGGGGGCCGGAAACACCATATATTTT
TRBV7-9,-,TRBJ1-1,-,CASSLGGVMNTEAFF,TGTGCCAGCAGCTTAGGAGGGGTCATGAACACTGAAGCTTTCTTT
TRBV11-1,-,TRBJ1-1,-,CASSLEGRGLSEAFF,TGTGCCAGCAGCTTAGAGGGCAGGGGACTGAGTGAAGCTTTCTTT
TRBV9,-,TRBJ1-6,-,CASSVRGTTGTLHF,TGTGCCAGCAGCGTAAGGGGGACAACCGGCACCCTCCACTTT
TRBV7-2,TRBD2,TRBJ2-7,-,CASSLELAGGFEQYF,TGTGCCAGCAGCTTAGAGCTAGCGGGGGGGTTCGAGCAGTACTTC
TRBV6-4,-,TRBJ2-3,-,CASSDSGGSGTDTQYF,TGTGCCAGCAGTGACTCAGGAGGGTCGGGAACAGATACGCAGTATTTT
TRBV29-1,-,TRBJ2-7,once,CSVERKTGTLTYEQYF,TGCAGCGTTGAACGAAAAACCGGGACACTAACCTACGAGCAGTACTTC
TRBV7-9,TRBD2,TRBJ2-7,-,CASSLARTSSVYF,TGTGCCAGCAGCTTAGCGCGGACTAGCTCTGTGTACTTC
TRBV7-7,-,TRBJ2-2,few,CASSLGGTGELFF,TGTGCCAGCAGCTTAGGGGGGACCGGGGAGCTGTTTTTT
TRBV7-2,TRBD2,TRBJ2-2,-,CASSSLGGTGELFF,TGTGCCAGCAGCTCATTGGGGGGGACCGGGGAGCTGTTTTTT
TRBV7-2,TRBD1,TRBJ2-7,-,CASSLQGGLAHEQYF,TGTGCCAGCAGCTTACAAGGGGGCCTCGCCCACGAGCAGTACTTC
TRBV7-3,-,TRBJ1-1,-,CASSLRPGGGTEAFF,TGTGCCAGCAGCTTACGTCCCGGGGGTGGCACTGAAGCTTTCTTT
TRBV7-2,-,TRBJ2-1,-,CASSLGGGSDEQFF,TGTGCCAGCAGCCTCGGAGGAGGGTCCGATGAGCAGTTCTTC
TRBV18,-,TRBJ1-6,-,CASSPSDRSNSPLHF,TGTGCCAGCTCACCCTCGGACAGAAGTAATTCACCCCTCCACTTT
TRBV7-2,-,TRBJ1-2,-,CASTEAWDGWYGYTF,TGTGCCAGCACCGAAGCTTGGGACGGGTGGTATGGCTACACCTTC
TRBV21-1,-,TRBJ1-2,-,CASSKGGQGALRLYGYTF,TGTGCCAGCAGCAAAGGGGGGCAGGGGGCTCTTCGACTCTATGGCTACACCTTC
TRBV23-1,-,TRBJ1-1,-,CAREGQVAFF,TGCGCCAGGGAGGGGCAGGTTGCTTTCTTT
TRBV7-9,-,TRBJ1-2,-,CASSLYPRDAHYGYTF,TGTGCCAGCAGCTTATACCCCCGGGACGCCCATTATGGCTACACCTTC
TRBV5-4,TRBD1,TRBJ1-2,-,CASSWDREDYGYTF,TGTGCCAGCAGCTGGGACAGGGAAGACTATGGCTACACCTTC
TRBV24-1,-,TRBJ2-7,few,CATSREEEGEQYF,TGTGCCACCAGCAGGGAAGAGGAGGGCGAGCAGTACTTC
TRBV18,-,TRBJ2-2,few,CASSPPTRTDGELFF,TGTGCCAGCTCACCACCGACCCGAACGGACGGGGAGCTGTTTTTT
TRBV5-3,TRBD1,TRBJ1-2,-,CALRGGQTYGYTF,TGTGCCCTTAGGGGGGGACAGACCTATGGCTACACCTTC
TRBV24-1,-,TRBJ1-5,-,CATSDFLGILNQPQHF,TGTGCCACCAGTGATTTTTTGGGAATACTCAATCAGCCCCAGCATTTT
TRBV5-1,-,TRBJ1-3,-,CASSLMPESGNTIYF,TGCGCCAGCAGCTTGATGCCAGAGTCTGGAAACACCATATATTTT
TRBV7-8,-,TRBJ2-5,-,CASSFKRAQETQYF,TGTGCCAGCAGCTTTAAGCGGGCGCAAGAGACCCAGTACTTC
TRBV9,-,TRBJ1-2,-,CASSVGWGIGGGYTF,TGTGCCAGCAGCGTAGGATGGGGAATAGGCGGGGGCTACACCTTC
TRBV28,-,TRBJ1-5,-,CASRGRGYRSNQPQHF,TGTGCCAGCAGGGGGCGGGGATACCGTAGCAATCAGCCCCAGCATTTT
TRBV28,-,TRBJ2-7,-,CASRMPGFHEQYF,TGTGCCAGCAGGATGCCAGGGTTCCACGAGCAGTACTTC
TRBV7-2,-,TRBJ2-5,-,CASSFSAGTQYF,TGTGCCAGCAGCTTCTCCGCGGGGACCCAGTACTTC
TRBV7-3,-,TRBJ1-2,-,CASSLTGSVGYTF,TGTGCCAGCAGCCTAACGGGAAGTGTTGGCTACACCTTC